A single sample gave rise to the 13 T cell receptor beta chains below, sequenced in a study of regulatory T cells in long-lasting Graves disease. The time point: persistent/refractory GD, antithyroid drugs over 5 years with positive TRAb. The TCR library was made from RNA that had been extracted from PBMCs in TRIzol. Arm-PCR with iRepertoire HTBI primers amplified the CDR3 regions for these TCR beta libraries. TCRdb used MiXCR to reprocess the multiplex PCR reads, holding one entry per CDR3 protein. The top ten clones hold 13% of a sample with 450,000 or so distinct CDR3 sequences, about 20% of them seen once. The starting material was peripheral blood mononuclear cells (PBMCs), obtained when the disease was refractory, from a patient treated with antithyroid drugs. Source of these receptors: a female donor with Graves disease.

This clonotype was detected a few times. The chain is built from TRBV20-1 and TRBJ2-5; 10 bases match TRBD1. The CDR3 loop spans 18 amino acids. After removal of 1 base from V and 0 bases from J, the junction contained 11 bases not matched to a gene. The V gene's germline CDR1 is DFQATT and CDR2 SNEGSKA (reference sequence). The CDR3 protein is CSARGWTGGPLYQETQYF. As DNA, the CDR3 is TGCAGTGCTAGAGGCTGGACAGGGGGGCCATTGTACCAAGAGACCCAGTACTTC.

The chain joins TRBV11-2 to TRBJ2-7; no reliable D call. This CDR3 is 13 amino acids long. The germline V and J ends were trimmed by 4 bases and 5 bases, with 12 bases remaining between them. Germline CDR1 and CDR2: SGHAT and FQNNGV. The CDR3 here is CASSWSRRDEQYF. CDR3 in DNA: TGTGCCAGCAGCTGGTCCAGAAGGGACGAGCAGTACTTC.

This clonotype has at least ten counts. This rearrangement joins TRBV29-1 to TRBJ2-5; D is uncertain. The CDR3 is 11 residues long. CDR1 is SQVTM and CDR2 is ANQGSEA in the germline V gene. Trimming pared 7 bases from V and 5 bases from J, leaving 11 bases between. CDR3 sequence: CSAQAGETQYF. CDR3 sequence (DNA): TGCAGCGCCCAGGCCGGGGAGACCCAGTACTTC.

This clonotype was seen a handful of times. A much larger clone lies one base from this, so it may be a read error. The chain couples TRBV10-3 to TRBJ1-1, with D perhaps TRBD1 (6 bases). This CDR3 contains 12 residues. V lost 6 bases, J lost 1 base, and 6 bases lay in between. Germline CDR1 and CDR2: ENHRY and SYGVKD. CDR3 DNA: TGTGCCATCAGGACAGGGAACACTGAAGCTTTCTTT. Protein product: CAIRTGNTEAFF.

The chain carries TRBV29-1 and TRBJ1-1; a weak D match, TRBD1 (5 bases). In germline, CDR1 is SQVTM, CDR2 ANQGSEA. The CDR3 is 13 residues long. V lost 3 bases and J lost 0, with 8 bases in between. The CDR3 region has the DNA TGCAGCGTTGAGGGGCACATGAACACTGAAGCTTTCTTT. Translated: CSVEGHMNTEAFF.

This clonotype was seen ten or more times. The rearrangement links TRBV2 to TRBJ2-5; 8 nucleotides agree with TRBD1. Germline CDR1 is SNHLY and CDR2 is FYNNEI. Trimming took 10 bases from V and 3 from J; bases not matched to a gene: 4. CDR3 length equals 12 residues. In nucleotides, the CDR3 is TGTGCCACCAACAGGGGGGAAGAGACCCAGTACTTC. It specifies CATNRGEETQYF.

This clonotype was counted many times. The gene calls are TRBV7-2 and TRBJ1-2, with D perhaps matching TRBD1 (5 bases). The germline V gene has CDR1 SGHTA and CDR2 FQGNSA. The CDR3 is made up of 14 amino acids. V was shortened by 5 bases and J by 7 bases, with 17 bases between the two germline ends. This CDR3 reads CASSPMGGVSGYTF. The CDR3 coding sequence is TGTGCCAGCAGCCCCATGGGGGGAGTTTCTGGCTACACCTTC.

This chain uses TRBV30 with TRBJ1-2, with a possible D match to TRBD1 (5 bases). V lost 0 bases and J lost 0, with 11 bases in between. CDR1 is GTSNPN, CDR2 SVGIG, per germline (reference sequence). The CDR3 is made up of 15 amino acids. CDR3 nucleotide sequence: TGTGCCTGGAGTGTAACCCGGGGACCTAACTATGGCTACACCTTC. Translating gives CAWSVTRGPNYGYTF.

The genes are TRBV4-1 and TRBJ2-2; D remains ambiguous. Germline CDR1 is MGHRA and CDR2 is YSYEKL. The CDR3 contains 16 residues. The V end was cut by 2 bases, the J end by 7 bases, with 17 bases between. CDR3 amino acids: CASSQTLPELGGELFF. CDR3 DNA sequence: TGCGCCAGCAGCCAAACGCTACCAGAGCTTGGCGGGGAGCTGTTTTTT.

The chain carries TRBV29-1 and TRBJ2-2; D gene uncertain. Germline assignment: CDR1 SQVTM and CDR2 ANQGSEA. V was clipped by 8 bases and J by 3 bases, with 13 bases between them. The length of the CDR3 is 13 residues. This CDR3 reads CSLYSGDTGELFF. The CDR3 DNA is TGCAGCCTGTATAGTGGGGACACCGGGGAGCTGTTTTTT.

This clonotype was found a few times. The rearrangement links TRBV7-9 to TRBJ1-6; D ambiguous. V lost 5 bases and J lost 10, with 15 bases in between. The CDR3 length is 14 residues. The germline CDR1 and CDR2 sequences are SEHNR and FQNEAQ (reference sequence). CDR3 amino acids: CASSQDGRVSPLHF. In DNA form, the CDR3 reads TGTGCCAGCAGCCAGGACGGTCGGGTGTCACCCCTCCACTTT.

DNA of the CDR3: TGTGCCAGCAGTTACTCGAGGGGGAGAGGGTACGAGCAGTACTTC. Its translation: CASSYSRGRGYEQYF. This chain uses TRBV6-2 or TRBV6-3 with TRBJ2-7; D is possibly TRBD1 (6 bases). Germline V lookup: CDR1 MNHEY, CDR2 SVGEGT. Trimming pared 0 bases from V and 4 bases from J, leaving 13 bases between. This CDR3 is built from 15 residues.

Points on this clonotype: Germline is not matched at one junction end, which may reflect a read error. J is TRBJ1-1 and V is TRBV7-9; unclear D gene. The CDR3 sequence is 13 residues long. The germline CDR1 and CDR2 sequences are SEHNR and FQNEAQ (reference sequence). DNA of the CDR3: TGCGCCAGCAGCTTGGTCGAGGCAGGCGCCGCTTTCTTT. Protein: CASSLVEAGAAFF.